The 24 T cell receptor beta chains below all came from one sample that was sequenced in a study of coeliac disease. Profiling relied on immunoSEQ multiplex PCR, and the TCRdb table lists in-frame clones only, not all of them. The sample contains over 9,000 clones, approximately 67% of which appear only once. Sequencing was performed on lamina propria lymphocytes from the gut. The receptors shown here come from an older woman with celiac disease.

The chain uses TRBV2 and TRBJ1-1; a weak D match, TRBD1 (6 bases). CDR3 length: 13 residues. Germline CDR1 SNHLY, CDR2 FYNNEI. Trimming cost V 5 bases and J 5 bases, with 12 bases left between them. This CDR3 reads CASSIPGVTEAFF. The CDR3 nucleotides are TGTGCCAGCAGTATCCCAGGGGTTACTGAAGCTTTCTTT.

The rearrangement links TRBV4-2 to TRBJ1-1; 10 bases match TRBD1. CDR1 is LGHNA, CDR2 YNFKEQ, per germline. The CDR3 spans 15 residues. Trimming cost V 1 base and J 7 bases; bases outside gene matches: 6. CDR3 region: CASSQVWTGGDEAFF. CDR3 sequence (DNA): TGTGCCAGCAGCCAAGTTTGGACAGGGGGTGATGAAGCTTTCTTT.

J is TRBJ1-1 and V is TRBV10-3, with TRBD1 identical over 7 bases. The ends lost 5 bases at V and 7 bases at J; junction bases unmatched: 10. The CDR3 is 14 amino acids. Germline CDR1 reads ENHRY; CDR2 reads SYGVKD. CDR3 in DNA: TGTGCCATCAGTCGGAAGGGACAGAGTAATGAAGCTTTCTTT. Encoded protein: CAISRKGQSNEAFF.

The genes are TRBV11-2 and TRBJ2-1, with a weak D call TRBD2 (5 bases). The CDR3 has 16 residues. Trimming took off 1 base at V and 9 bases at J, with 19 bases between the two ends. CDR1 and CDR2 (germline): SGHAT, FQNNGV. CDR3 nucleotides: TGTGCCAGCAGCTTAGGTCAAGCGGCTCTGGGTGGTGAGCAGTTCTTC. It specifies CASSLGQAALGGEQFF.

V gene TRBV10-3 combines with J gene TRBJ2-1, with 9 bases fitting TRBD2. There are 15 residues in the CDR3. Germline V gene data show CDR1 as ENHRY and CDR2 as SYGVKD. J lost 7 bases, V lost 3 bases, and 7 bases had no gene match. The chain's CDR3 is CAISDPSGRLNEQFF. The CDR3 DNA sequence: TGTGCCATCAGTGACCCGAGCGGGAGGTTGAATGAGCAGTTCTTC.

The chain employs TRBV2 and TRBJ1-2; 9 bases align to TRBD1. CDR1 is SNHLY, CDR2 FYNNEI, per germline. This CDR3 spans 14 amino acids. Trimming took 3 bases from V and 4 from J; bases not matched to a gene: 3. DNA of the CDR3: TGTGCCAGCAGTGAGGGACAGGGCATCTATGGCTACACCTTC. Translating gives CASSEGQGIYGYTF. Full variable domain (remainder filled in from reference TRBV2 and TRBJ1-2): EPEVTQTPSHQVTQMGQEVILRCVPISNHLYFYWYRQILGQKVEFLVSFYNNEISEKSEIFDDQFSVERPDGSNFTLKIRSTKLEDSAMYFCASSEGQGIYGYTFGSGTRLTVV.

In this sample, this clone turned up a few times. CDR3: CASSLDRVGYGYTF. DNA of the CDR3: TGTGCCAGCAGCCTGGACAGGGTGGGCTATGGCTACACCTTC. The V and J genes are TRBV5-6 and TRBJ1-2; 8 nucleotides align to TRBD1. The J segment lost 4 bases and the V segment lost 4 bases, leaving 6 bases of the junction unmatched. Germline V gives CDR1 SGHDT, CDR2 YYEEEE. This CDR3 contains 14 residues.

The rearrangement uses TRBV18 and TRBJ2-5; TRBD1 matches 12 bases. The ends lost 6 bases at V and 5 bases at J; junction bases unmatched: 7. This CDR3 has 15 residues. CDR1 is KGHSH, CDR2 LQKENI, per germline. Written as DNA, the CDR3 is TGTGCCAGCTCGCCCGGGACAGGGGGCGGTGAGACCCAGTACTTC. Residues: CASSPGTGGGETQYF.

This chain links TRBV5-1 with TRBJ1-2; TRBD1 matches at 7 bases. Germline assignment: CDR1 SGHRS and CDR2 YFSETQ. The CDR3 spans 16 residues. J lost 4 bases, V lost 0 bases, and 9 bases had no gene match. In DNA, the CDR3 is TGCGCCAGCAGCTTGGAGGGGGGACAGAAAGCCTATGGCTACACCTTC. Its protein product is CASSLEGGQKAYGYTF.

The gene calls are TRBV6-5 and TRBJ1-4; D remains unclear. Germline values: CDR1 MNHEY, CDR2 SVGAGI. V lost 2 bases, J lost 0 bases, and 10 bases lay in between. The CDR3 length is 16 residues. CDR3 region: CASSYESFSTNEKLFF. The DNA for the CDR3 is TGTGCCAGCAGTTACGAAAGCTTTTCAACTAATGAAAAACTGTTTTTT.

This chain uses TRBV19 with TRBJ2-5; TRBD1 aligns across 11 bases. In germline, CDR1 is LNHDA, CDR2 SQIVND (reference sequence). The length of the CDR3 is 14 residues. V trimming: 6 bases; J trimming: 5 bases; junction bases outside the gene matches: 5. The CDR3 sequence: CASRDRGRGETQYF. DNA of the CDR3: TGTGCCAGTAGGGACAGGGGGCGCGGGGAGACCCAGTACTTC.

J is TRBJ2-7 and V is TRBV7-3, with D perhaps matching TRBD1 (5 bases). This CDR3 contains 13 residues. Trimming removed 6 bases from V and 6 bases from J, with 15 bases in between. Germline CDR1 and CDR2: SGHTA and FQGTGA. The CDR3 sequence is CASSPSLDSEQYF. Here the CDR3 DNA reads TGTGCCAGCAGTCCCTCACTTGACAGCGAGCAGTACTTC.

The genes are TRBV20-1 and TRBJ2-7; weak D call: TRBD1 (6 bases). V shed 7 bases and J shed 2 bases, with 9 bases lying between them. The CDR3 sequence is 11 residues long. The germline V gene encodes CDR1 DFQATT and CDR2 SNEGSKA (reference sequence). CDR3 in amino acids: CSVRGPYEQYF. CDR3 nucleotides: TGCAGTGTCAGGGGACCCTACGAGCAGTACTTC.

The rearrangement uses TRBV7-3 and TRBJ2-7; possibly TRBD2 for D (7 bases). The CDR3 totals 15 residues. V was trimmed by 2 bases and J by 2 bases, leaving 13 bases between them. CDR1 is SGHTA, CDR2 FQGTGA, per germline. The DNA of the CDR3 is TGTGCCAGCAGCTTAGGAGGGGGGGGAACCTACGAGCAGTACTTC. Protein sequence: CASSLGGGGTYEQYF.

The rearrangement joins TRBV15 to TRBJ2-1, with D perhaps TRBD2 (5 bases). Trimming cost V 1 base and J 5 bases, with 12 bases left between them. Germline V lookup: CDR1 LNHNV, CDR2 YYDKDF (reference sequence). This CDR3 has 15 amino acids. CDR3 residues: CATSRAGIQNNEQFF. CDR3 DNA: TGTGCCACCAGCAGAGCCGGGATCCAAAACAATGAGCAGTTCTTC.

This clone was counted a few times. This chain joins TRBV5-1 and TRBJ1-2; 11 bases line up with TRBD1. V shed 7 bases, J shed 1 base, and the junction held 0 bases outside the gene matches. The CDR3 is made up of 13 amino acids. Germline loops: CDR1 SGHRS, CDR2 YFSETQ. The CDR3, as DNA: TGCGCCAGCGGGACAGGGGGTAACTATGGCTACACCTTC. This codes for CASGTGGNYGYTF.

CDR3 in amino acids: CASSYPSSGYYEQYF. CDR3 nucleotide sequence: TGTGCCAGCAGTTACCCCTCTAGCGGCTACTACGAGCAGTACTTC. The gene calls are TRBV6-5 and TRBJ2-7; 7 bases line up with TRBD2. Germline CDR1 MNHEY, CDR2 SVGAGI. The CDR3 covers 15 residues. Germline trimming cut 2 bases from V and 3 bases from J; bases unmatched to any gene: 7.

The chain is built from TRBV5-1 and TRBJ1-2; D might be TRBD1 (6 bases). V lost 5 bases and J lost 7, with 24 bases in between. Germline CDR1 and CDR2: SGHRS and YFSETQ. The CDR3 runs 16 residues. The CDR3 DNA sequence: TGCGCCAGCAGTCCTGCTGACGGGGGGCTGAAGTTTGGCTACACCTTC. It translates to CASSPADGGLKFGYTF. The full variable domain, rest sourced from reference TRBV5-1 and TRBJ1-2, is KAGVTQTPRYLIKTRGQQVTLSCSPISGHRSVSWYQQTPGQGLQFLFEYFSETQRNKGNFPGRFSGRQFSNSRSEMNVSTLELGDSALYLCASSPADGGLKFGYTFGSGTRLTVV.

The rearrangement links TRBV7-2 to TRBJ2-2; 8 bases map to TRBD2. Germline assignment: CDR1 SGHTA and CDR2 FQGNSA. CDR3 size: 18 residues. The junction had 9 bases not matched to a gene; V was cut back by 2 bases and J by 1 base. This chain's CDR3 is CASSLNPGGTGNTGELFF. The CDR3 DNA sequence: TGTGCCAGCAGCTTAAACCCGGGGGGGACGGGGAACACCGGGGAGCTGTTTTTT.

This clone came up once. This chain uses TRBV19 with TRBJ1-5, with 7 bases that match TRBD1. Germline CDR1 reads LNHDA; CDR2 reads SQIVND (reference sequence). The CDR3 totals 14 residues. V shed 8 bases, J shed 2 bases, and the junction held 6 bases outside the gene matches. The CDR3 bases are TGTGCCAGTGGCCGCCAGGGGGGCAATCAGCCCCAGCATTTT. It yields the protein CASGRQGGNQPQHF.

The chain recombines TRBV4-1 with TRBJ1-4; 7 positions match TRBD1. CDR1 and CDR2 (germline): MGHRA, YSYEKL. The CDR3 is 16 residues long. The V segment lost 3 bases and the J segment 5 bases; nucleotides outside the gene matches: 9. DNA for the CDR3: TGCGCCAGCAGCCACGTCCCGGGACAGCGGAATGAAAAACTGTTTTTT. Amino acids: CASSHVPGQRNEKLFF.

As for this clone: Distinct nucleotide sequences in the sample also encode this CDR3. V and J are TRBV5-4 and TRBJ2-5, with TRBD1 as a possible D gene (6 bases). Between the trimmed V and J ends, which lost 0 bases and 3 bases, there was a span of 6 bases. This CDR3 region has 13 residues. CDR1 is SGHNT, CDR2 YYREEE, per germline (reference sequence). The CDR3 sequence: CASSLDREETQYF. For the CDR3, the DNA is TGTGCCAGCAGCTTGGACAGGGAAGAGACCCAGTACTTC.

The V and J genes are TRBV28 and TRBJ1-3; tentative D call: TRBD1 (5 bases). Per germline, CDR1 MDHEN and CDR2 SYDVKM. V was clipped by 5 bases and J by 4 bases, with 21 bases between them. This CDR3 spans 17 amino acids. CDR3 in amino acids: CASSVPPGSRGGNTIYF. For the CDR3, the DNA is TGTGCCAGCAGTGTACCTCCAGGCAGTCGGGGGGGAAACACCATATATTTT.

The gene calls are TRBV6-1 and TRBJ2-7; D is perhaps TRBD1 (6 bases). The germline V and J ends were trimmed by 7 bases and 1 base, with 17 bases remaining between them. Germline CDR1 and CDR2: MNHNS and SASEGT. The CDR3 length is 15 residues. This CDR3 is CASNRDRLGSYEQYF. In DNA form, the CDR3 reads TGTGCCAGCAACCGAGACAGGTTGGGGTCCTACGAGCAGTACTTC.